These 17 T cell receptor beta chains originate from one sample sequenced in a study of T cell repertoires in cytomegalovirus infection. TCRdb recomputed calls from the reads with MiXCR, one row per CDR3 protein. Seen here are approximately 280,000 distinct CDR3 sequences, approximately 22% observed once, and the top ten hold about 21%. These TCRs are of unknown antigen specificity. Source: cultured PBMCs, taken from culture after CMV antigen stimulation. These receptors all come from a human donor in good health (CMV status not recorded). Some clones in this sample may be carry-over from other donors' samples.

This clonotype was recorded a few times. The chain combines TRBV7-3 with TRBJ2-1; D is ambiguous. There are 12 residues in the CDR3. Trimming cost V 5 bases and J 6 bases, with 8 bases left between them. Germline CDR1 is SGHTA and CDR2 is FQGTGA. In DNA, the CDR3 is TGTGCCAGCAGCCGTTGGGGCAATGAGCAGTTCTTC. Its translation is CASSRWGNEQFF. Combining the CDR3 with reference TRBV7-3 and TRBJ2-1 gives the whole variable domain GAGVSQTPSNKVTEKGKYVELRCDPISGHTALYWYRQSLGQGPEFLIYFQGTGAADDSGLPNDRFFAVRPEGSVSTLKIQRTERGDSAVYLCASSRWGNEQFFGPGTRLTVL.

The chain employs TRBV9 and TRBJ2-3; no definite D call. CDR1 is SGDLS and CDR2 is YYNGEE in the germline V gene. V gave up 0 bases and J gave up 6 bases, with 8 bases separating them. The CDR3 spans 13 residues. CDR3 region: CASSVGVSDTQYF. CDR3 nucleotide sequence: TGTGCCAGCAGCGTAGGAGTCTCGGATACGCAGTATTTT.

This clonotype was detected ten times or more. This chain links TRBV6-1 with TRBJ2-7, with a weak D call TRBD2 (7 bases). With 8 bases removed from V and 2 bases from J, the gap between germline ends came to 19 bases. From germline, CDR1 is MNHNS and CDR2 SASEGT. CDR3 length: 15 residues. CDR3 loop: CASPRGGSEAYEQYF. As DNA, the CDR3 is TGTGCCAGCCCCAGGGGCGGGAGTGAGGCCTACGAGCAGTACTTC.

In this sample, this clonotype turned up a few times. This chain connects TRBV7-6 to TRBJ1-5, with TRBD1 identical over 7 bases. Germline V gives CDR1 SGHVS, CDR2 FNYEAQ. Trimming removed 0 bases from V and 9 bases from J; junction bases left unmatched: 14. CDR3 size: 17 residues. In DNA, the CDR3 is TGTGCCAGCAGCTTAGCTGTTTTGGGCAGGGGGGATTTGCCCCAGCATTTT. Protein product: CASSLAVLGRGDLPQHF.

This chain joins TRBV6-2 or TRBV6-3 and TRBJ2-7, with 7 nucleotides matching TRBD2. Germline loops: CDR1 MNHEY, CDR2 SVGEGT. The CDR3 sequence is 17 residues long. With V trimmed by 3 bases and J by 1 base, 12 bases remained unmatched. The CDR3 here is CASSYQAERGYSYEQYF. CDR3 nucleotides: TGTGCCAGCAGTTATCAAGCCGAGCGGGGATATTCCTACGAGCAGTACTTC.

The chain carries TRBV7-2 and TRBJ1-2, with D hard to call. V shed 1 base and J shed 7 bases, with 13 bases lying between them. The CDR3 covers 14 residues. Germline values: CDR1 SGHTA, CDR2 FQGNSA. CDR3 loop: CASSLGMGLGGYTF. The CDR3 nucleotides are TGTGCCAGCAGCTTAGGGATGGGATTGGGTGGCTACACCTTC. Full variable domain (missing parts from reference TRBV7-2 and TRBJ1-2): GAGVSQSPSNKVTEKGKDVELRCDPISGHTALYWYRQSLGQGLEFLIYFQGNSAPDKSGLPSDRFSAERTGGSVSTLTIQRTQQEDSAVYLCASSLGMGLGGYTFGSGTRLTVV.

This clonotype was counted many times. The CDR3 loop is CASSPDNYSNQPQHF. CDR3 DNA sequence: TGTGCCAGCAGCCCCGACAATTATAGCAATCAGCCCCAGCATTTT. The chain uses TRBV7-2 and TRBJ1-5; D not resolved. Trimming pared 5 bases from V and 0 bases from J, leaving 11 bases between. This CDR3 has 15 amino acids. Germline V CDR1 and CDR2: SGHTA, FQGNSA.

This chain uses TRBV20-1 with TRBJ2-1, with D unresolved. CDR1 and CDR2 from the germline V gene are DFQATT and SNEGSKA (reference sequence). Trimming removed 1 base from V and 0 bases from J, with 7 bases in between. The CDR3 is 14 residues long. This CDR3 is CSARGGNSYNEQFF. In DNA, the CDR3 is TGCAGTGCTAGAGGGGGAAACTCCTACAATGAGCAGTTCTTC.

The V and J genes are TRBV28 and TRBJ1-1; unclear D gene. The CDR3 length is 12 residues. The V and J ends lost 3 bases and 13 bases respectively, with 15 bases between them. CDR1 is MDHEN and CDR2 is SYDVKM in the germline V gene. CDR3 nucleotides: TGTGCCAGCAGTTTTGGGATAGGGTTTGGTTTCTTT. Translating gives CASSFGIGFGFF. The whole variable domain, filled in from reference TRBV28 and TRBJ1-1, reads DVKVTQSSRYLVKRTGEKVFLECVQDMDHENMFWYRQDPGLGLRLIYFSYDVKMKEKGDIPEGYSVSREKKERFSLILESASTNQTSMYLCASSFGIGFGFFGQGTRLTVV.

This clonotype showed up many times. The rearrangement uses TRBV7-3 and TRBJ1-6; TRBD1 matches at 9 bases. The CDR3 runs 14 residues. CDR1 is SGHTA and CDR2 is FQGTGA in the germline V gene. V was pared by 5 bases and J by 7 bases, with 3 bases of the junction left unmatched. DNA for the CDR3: TGTGCCAGCAGCCCAGGACAGGGGAATTCACCCCTCCACTTT. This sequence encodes CASSPGQGNSPLHF.

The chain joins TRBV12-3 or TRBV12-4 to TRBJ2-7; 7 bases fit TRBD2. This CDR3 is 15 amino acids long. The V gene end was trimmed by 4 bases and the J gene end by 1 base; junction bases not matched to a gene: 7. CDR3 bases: TGTGCCAGCAGTTCCCGTAGCGGGCAATCCTACGAGCAGTACTTC. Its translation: CASSSRSGQSYEQYF.

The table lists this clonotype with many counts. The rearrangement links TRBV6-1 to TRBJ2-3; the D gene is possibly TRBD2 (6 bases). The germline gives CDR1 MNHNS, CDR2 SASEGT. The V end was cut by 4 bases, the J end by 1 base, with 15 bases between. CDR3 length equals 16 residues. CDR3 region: CASSAGTQRGTDTQYF. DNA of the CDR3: TGTGCCAGCAGTGCCGGGACCCAGCGGGGCACAGATACGCAGTATTTT.

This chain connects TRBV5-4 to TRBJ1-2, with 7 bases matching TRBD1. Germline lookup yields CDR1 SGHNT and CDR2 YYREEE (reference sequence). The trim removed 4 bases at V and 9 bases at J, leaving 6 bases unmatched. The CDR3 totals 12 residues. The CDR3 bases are TGTGCCAGCAGCCGGGGACAGAGGAGCTACACCTTC. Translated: CASSRGQRSYTF.

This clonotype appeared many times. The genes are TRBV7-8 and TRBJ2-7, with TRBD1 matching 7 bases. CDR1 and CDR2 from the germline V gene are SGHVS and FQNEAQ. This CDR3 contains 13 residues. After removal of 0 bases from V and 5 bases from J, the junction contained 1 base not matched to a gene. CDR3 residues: CASSLAGTDEQYF. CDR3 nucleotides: TGTGCCAGCAGCTTAGCGGGGACAGACGAGCAGTACTTC.

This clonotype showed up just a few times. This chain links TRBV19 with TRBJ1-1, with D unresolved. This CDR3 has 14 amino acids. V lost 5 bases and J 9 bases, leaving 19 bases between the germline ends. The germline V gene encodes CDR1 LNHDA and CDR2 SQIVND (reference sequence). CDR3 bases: TGTGCCAGTAGTCCAGTTTATCGTGGCAACCAAGCTTTCTTT. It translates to CASSPVYRGNQAFF.

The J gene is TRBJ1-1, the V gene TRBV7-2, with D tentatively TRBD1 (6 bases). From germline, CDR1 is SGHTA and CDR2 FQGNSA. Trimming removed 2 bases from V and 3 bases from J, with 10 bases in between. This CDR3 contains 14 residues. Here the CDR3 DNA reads TGTGCCAGCAGCTTATCTCAGGGGCACACTGAAGCTTTCTTT. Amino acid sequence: CASSLSQGHTEAFF.

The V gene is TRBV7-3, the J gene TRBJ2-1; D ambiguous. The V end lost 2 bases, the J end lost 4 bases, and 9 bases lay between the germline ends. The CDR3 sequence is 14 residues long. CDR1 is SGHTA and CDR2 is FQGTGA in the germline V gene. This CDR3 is CASSLFPDYNEQFF. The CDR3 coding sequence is TGTGCCAGCAGCTTATTCCCAGATTACAATGAGCAGTTCTTC.